This TCR beta chain was observed in a study of shared clonotypes between healthy human individuals. Points from the study as a whole: About 5.2% was the fraction of naive CD4 clonotypes found shared across four donors.

On this clone: Its antigen is not identified.

Sorted-subset replicate PCRs used around 200 ng of genomic DNA. This amount corresponded to approximately 30,000 T cell genomes. Generated by immunoSEQ multiplex PCR, the TCRdb table keeps only in-frame clones and is missing some. Of 780,000 or so clones in the sample, 55% to 80% were seen once. CD4+ cell separation produced CD45RA+ naive and CD45RA-negative memory subsets. The clonotype was recovered from a woman aged 25 to 45 in good health. Sample: memory CD4+ T cells sorted from blood. The subset was: CD45RA-negative fraction.

CDR3: CASSNKLQEYEQYF. Here the CDR3 DNA reads TGTGCCAGCAGTAACAAACTACAGGAATACGAGCAGTACTTC. This chain connects TRBV6-1 to TRBJ2-7, with D tentatively TRBD1 (5 bases). The CDR3 extends over 14 amino acids. Trimming left V 5 bases short and J 4 bases short, with 15 bases between. Germline CDR1 MNHNS, CDR2 SASEGT.